The rows below give T cell receptor beta chains drawn from one sample of a study of T cells in Graves' hyperthyroidism and ophthalmopathy. TCRdb called the multiplex PCR reads again in MiXCR, with one record for every CDR3 protein. The sample lists approximately 370,000 distinct CDR3 sequences; 17% were seen once. What was sequenced was blood. These receptor sequences come from a woman between 25 and 40 years old with Graves' hyperthyroidism that later progressed to Graves' ophthalmopathy. Both conserved end residues are part of each CDR3. The D gene is left open where the match is weak. Rows give clone size only sometimes, using once, few, many, or a class for an expanded clone.

.	TRBJ2-7	TRBV2	many	TGTGCCAGCTTAGGGACACCCACCTCCTACGAGCAGTACTTC	CASLGTPTSYEQYF
TRBD2	TRBJ2-1	TRBV19	.	TGTGCCAGTCTTCCCGGGACTAGCTTCACCGAGCAGTTCTTC	CASLPGTSFTEQFF
.	TRBJ1-2	TRBV5-6	.	TGTGCCAGCAGCTTCATTTGGGAGGGAGACTATGGCTACACCTTC	CASSFIWEGDYGYTF
TRBD1	TRBJ2-1	TRBV12-3/TRBV12-4	.	TGTGCCAGCACCCCTGGACAGGGGCTCTACAATGAGCAGTTCTTC	CASTPGQGLYNEQFF
TRBD2	TRBJ2-3	TRBV20-1	many	TGCAGTGCCGACGGACTAGCGGGAGTAGGTGGTACGCAGTATTTT	CSADGLAGVGGTQYF
.	TRBJ2-7	TRBV3-1	many	TGTGCCAGCAGGGCGCAGGGCGAAGACTACGAGCAGTACTTC	CASRAQGEDYEQYF
.	TRBJ1-2	TRBV29-1	.	TGCGGCGCGGCAGGGTCTAACTATGGCTACACCTTC	CGAAGSNYGYTF
.	TRBJ1-1	TRBV19	many	TGTGCCAGTAAAAATCCGACTATTTTCTACACTGAAGCTTTCTTT	CASKNPTIFYTEAFF
TRBD2	TRBJ2-7	TRBV6-1	few	TGTGCCAGCAGTGAATCTGCACATAGCGGGAGGTCTTACGAGCAGTACTTC	CASSESAHSGRSYEQYF
.	TRBJ2-3	TRBV27	many	TGTGCCAGCAGTTTTGAGGCGCCTAACACAGATACGCAGTATTTT	CASSFEAPNTDTQYF
.	TRBJ1-5	TRBV29-1	many	TGCAGCGTTGACGAGGGGGAAGGTCAGCCCCAGCATTTT	CSVDEGEGQPQHF
.	TRBJ1-1	TRBV18	.	TGTGCCAGCTCACCTGAGGACGAGGGGCTGAACACTGAAGCTTTCTTT	CASSPEDEGLNTEAFF
TRBD2	TRBJ2-7	TRBV6-1	once	TGTGCCAGCAGTAGTACTAGCGGGAAGATTTACGAGCAGTACTTC	CASSSTSGKIYEQYF
.	TRBJ1-3	TRBV12-3/TRBV12-4	.	TGTGCCAGCAGTCCGACACAGAACTCTGGAAACACCATATATTTT	CASSPTQNSGNTIYF
.	TRBJ1-5	TRBV2	many	TGTGCCAGCAGTGCCAGTAATAGCAATCAGCCCCAGCATTTT	CASSASNSNQPQHF
.	TRBJ2-7	TRBV15	few	TGTGCCACCAGCAGAGCCAAATCTCACGAGCAGTACTTC	CATSRAKSHEQYF
TRBD1	TRBJ2-1	TRBV11-2	few	TGTGCCGGGGGACAGGGTCAGAGAAATGAGCAGTTCTTC	CAGGQGQRNEQFF
.	TRBJ1-3	TRBV6-1	few	TGTGCCAGCAGTTCTCCGGGAGGAAACACCATATATTTT	CASSSPGGNTIYF
.	TRBJ1-1	TRBV5-1	.	TGCGCCAGCAGCTTGGACCCGACAGTACTCCTGGGAGCTTTCTTT	CASSLDPTVLLGAFF
.	TRBJ2-4	TRBV2	many	TGTGCCAGCACGGGGGTATTTACAGACATTCAGTACTTC	CASTGVFTDIQYF
.	TRBJ1-1	TRBV2	.	TGTGCCAGCAGTGAACCCAGGTTTGGGACTGAAGCTTTCTTT	CASSEPRFGTEAFF
TRBD2	TRBJ2-7	TRBV28	many	TGTGCCAGCAGTCCCCGAGGGTCTAGCGGCCCCTACGAGCAGTACTTC	CASSPRGSSGPYEQYF
.	TRBJ1-2	TRBV6-1	many	TGTGCCAGCAGTGACTCCCGAGGGGGGAACTATGGCTACACCTTC	CASSDSRGGNYGYTF
.	TRBJ2-7	TRBV29-1	.	TGCAGCGTTGCCGGTCTAGATATTTCCTACGAGCAGTACTTC	CSVAGLDISYEQYF
.	TRBJ2-1	TRBV3-1	once	TGTGCCAGCAGCTGGAGCGAGGGCAATGAGCAGTTCTTC	CASSWSEGNEQFF